The TCR beta chain under discussion was sequenced for a study of CD8 T cells in ankylosing spondylitis. TCRdb re-derived calls from the 5' RACE reads in MiXCR, one entry per CDR3 protein. Of about 340,000 distinct CDR3 sequences listed, about 15% were seen once; the top ten hold 1.1%. Findings and limits, study-wide: Significant enrichment of disease-linked clones was reported in matched ankylosing spondylitis synovial fluid.

Of note for this clonotype: What it binds is not known.

V gave up 6 bases and J gave up 5 bases; unmatched junction bases: 3. CDR3 size: 13 residues. Material for sequencing was blood, either unsorted or a sorted T cell fraction (not recorded which). The chain uses TRBV12-3 or TRBV12-4 and TRBJ1-4; TRBD1 matches 7 bases. The clonotype comes from a male donor with ankylosing spondylitis or in good health (not recorded which). For the CDR3, the DNA is TGTGCCAGCAGACCACAGGGGAATGAAAAACTGTTTTTT. Its protein is CASRPQGNEKLFF.